The 28 T cell receptor beta chains below come from one sample, sequenced in a study of tumor and adjacent non-tumor tissue in lung cancer. No cell sorting was done before RNA was extracted from the tissue. The normal lung tissue was taken more than 3 cm from the tumor edge. Three rounds of nested PCR, following a modified ARM-PCR protocol, produced the TCRbeta library. MiXCR was run by TCRdb on the multiplex PCR reads, yielding one entry per CDR3 protein. The table records 48,000 or so distinct CDR3 sequences, roughly 60% of them present only once. The sequenced material came from distant non-tumor lung tissue. These receptors all come from a woman aged 70-85 years with non-small cell lung cancer.

This chain links TRBV6-5 with TRBJ1-2; D is undetermined. CDR1 is MNHEY and CDR2 is SVGAGI in the germline V gene. Trimming removed 6 bases from V and 2 bases from J, with 10 bases in between. This CDR3 has 13 amino acids. CDR3 sequence (DNA): TGTGCCAGCAGCCGGGGAGGCAACTATGGCTACACCTTC. It codes for CASSRGGNYGYTF.

This rearrangement joins TRBV5-6 to TRBJ1-1; no firm D call. Germline CDR1 and CDR2: SGHDT and YYEEEE. V was pared by 1 base and J by 10 bases, with 14 bases between. This CDR3 comprises 13 residues. The CDR3 DNA sequence: TGTGCCAGCAGCTTGTTTTTGAACGCTGGAGCTTTCTTT. It codes for CASSLFLNAGAFF.

This clonotype was picked up a small number of times. This chain uses TRBV6-5 with TRBJ2-4; possible D gene TRBD1, 6 bases. Germline CDR1 MNHEY, CDR2 SVGAGI. The CDR3 is 12 residues long. Trimming removed 2 bases at V and 12 bases at J, with 11 bases between. DNA of the CDR3: TGTGCCAGCAGTTACGCCCAGGGGAGTCAGTACTTC. It translates to CASSYAQGSQYF.

About this clonotype: This may come from a read error, since a much larger clone is one base off. The V and J genes are TRBV7-8 and TRBJ1-3, with no clear D. V was trimmed by 3 bases and J by 0 bases, leaving 15 bases between them. CDR1 is SGHVS and CDR2 is FQNEAQ in the germline V gene. This CDR3 has 17 amino acids. The CDR3: CASSFTALLTSGNTIYF. The CDR3 region has the DNA TGTGCCAGCAGCTTTACGGCCCTACTTACCTCTGGAAACACCATATATTTT.

On this clonotype itself: Given the absence of the conserved phenylalanine or tryptophan at the CDR3 end, a read error is likely. This sequence joins TRBV11-3 and TRBJ2-1; D gene unclear. Trimming took 3 bases from V and 5 from J, leaving 11 bases between them. Germline loops: CDR1 SGHNT, CDR2 YENEEA. The CDR3 totals 14 residues. The CDR3 loop reads CASSLGSRDNEQFL. Written as DNA, the CDR3 is TGTGCCAGCAGCTTGGGGTCACGGGACAATGAGCAGTTCTTA.

With respect to this clonotype: Given the absence of the conserved phenylalanine or tryptophan at the CDR3 end, a read error is likely. This chain uses TRBV29-1 with TRBJ2-5, with a possible D match to TRBD1 (7 bases). The CDR3 is 12 amino acids. Deletions cut 8 bases from V and 1 base from J, with 11 bases between. Per germline, CDR1 SQVTM and CDR2 ANQGSEA. CDR3 loop: CSFRGVQETQYL. CDR3 nucleotide sequence: TGCAGCTTCAGGGGGGTCCAAGAGACCCAGTACTTA.

As regards this clonotype: The junction departs from germline at one end; a sequencing error may be responsible. The CDR3 sequence: CASSYESVSYDEQFF. DNA for the CDR3: TGTGCCAGCAGTTACGAGAGTGTCTCCTACGATGAGCAGTTCTTC. The rearrangement links TRBV6-5 to TRBJ2-1; D gene ambiguous. The germline CDR1 and CDR2 sequences are MNHEY and SVGAGI. The CDR3 is made up of 15 amino acids.

A remark on this clonotype: One end of the junction varies from germline; a read error may be responsible. The rearrangement uses TRBV12-3 or TRBV12-4 and TRBJ2-4, with TRBD1 identical over 9 bases. The CDR3 is made up of 14 amino acids. The CDR3 region has the DNA TGTGCCAGCAGTCTACAGGGGGCTAAAAACATTCAGAACTTC. This sequence encodes CASSLQGAKNIQNF.

Worth noting for this clonotype: A single base separates this from a much larger clone, so it may be a read error. CDR3 sequence (DNA): TGTGCCAGCAGCTCTGGGACTAGCGGGTACAATGAGCAGTTCTTC. It is translated as CASSSGTSGYNEQFF. The V call is TRBV5-4, the J call TRBJ2-1; TRBD2 agrees at 12 bases. With 3 bases clipped from V and 4 bases from J, the junction kept 2 bases outside the gene matches. There are 15 residues in the CDR3. The germline CDR1 and CDR2 sequences are SGHNT and YYREEE (reference sequence).

Points on this clonotype: At one end, the junction sequence differs from germline, possibly due to a read error. The genes are TRBV5-5 and TRBJ2-6; D is uncertain. CDR3 length equals 15 residues. The germline CDR1 and CDR2 sequences are SGHKS and YYEKEE (reference sequence). The CDR3 region has the DNA TGTGCCAGCAGCACCGGTTTCTCTTGGGCCAATGTCCTGACTTTC. This translates into CASSTGFSWANVLTF.

This clonotype appeared many times. The chain combines TRBV12-3 or TRBV12-4 with TRBJ2-1; TRBD2 matches at 12 bases. The CDR3 contains 15 residues. Losses at the gene ends were 6 bases for V and 9 bases for J; bases not matched to a gene: 9. CDR3 in amino acids: CASRPRLAGGGEQFF. CDR3 coding DNA: TGTGCCAGCAGACCCCGGCTAGCGGGAGGGGGTGAGCAGTTCTTC.

This chain uses TRBV28 with TRBJ2-7; TRBD1 might be the D (6 bases). With 6 bases removed from V and 6 bases from J, the gap between germline ends came to 18 bases. This CDR3 has 14 amino acids. Germline CDR1 and CDR2: MDHEN and SYDVKM. CDR3 DNA: TGTGCCAGCAGCTCCACAGGGCTCCGATCCGAGCAGTACTTC. Translation gives CASSSTGLRSEQYF.

As to this clonotype: A read error may account for a junction end that differs from germline. The CDR3 nucleotides are TGTGCCGGCAGGGGTACCCAGAATACTGAAGCTTTCTTT. Translated, it gives CAGRGTQNTEAFF. V usage is TRBV6-1 and J usage is TRBJ1-1; TRBD1 is a possible D gene (6 bases). Per germline, CDR1 MNHNS and CDR2 SASEGT. The CDR3 sequence is 13 residues long.

In its sample, this clonotype is medium-sized. This chain uses TRBV29-1 with TRBJ2-3; a possible D gene is TRBD1 (5 bases). There are 13 residues in the CDR3. CDR1 is SQVTM, CDR2 ANQGSEA, per germline. Trimming took off 4 bases at V and 3 bases at J, with 11 bases between the two ends. The chain's CDR3 is CSVGGQRTDTQYF. CDR3 DNA: TGCAGCGTTGGGGGCCAGAGGACAGATACGCAGTATTTT.

The chain is built from TRBV29-1 and TRBJ2-3; 8 nucleotides align to TRBD2. This CDR3 region has 15 residues. V gave up 6 bases and J gave up 2 bases; unmatched junction bases: 10. Germline lookup yields CDR1 SQVTM and CDR2 ANQGSEA. CDR3 DNA sequence: TGCAGCGTCATAGAGTTAGCGGGACTCACAGATACGCAGTATTTT. It translates to CSVIELAGLTDTQYF.

As to this clonotype: One end of the junction is discordant with germline, which a read error may explain. J is TRBJ1-2 and V is TRBV10-3; the D gene is possibly TRBD1 (5 bases). This CDR3 contains 16 residues. CDR1 is ENHRY and CDR2 is SYGVKD in the germline V gene. This chain's CDR3 is CAISEGGDQGRYGYIF. CDR3 nucleotides: TGTGCCATCAGTGAGGGCGGGGACCAGGGCCGCTATGGCTACATCTTC.

This clonotype was observed many times. The J gene is TRBJ2-3, the V gene TRBV12-3 or TRBV12-4, with 8 positions matching TRBD2. The CDR3 totals 16 residues. J was trimmed by 2 bases and V by 5 bases; bases with no gene match: 9. The CDR3 protein is CASSTIGRAITDTQYF. The CDR3 region has the DNA TGTGCCAGCAGTACCATCGGGAGGGCCATCACAGATACGCAGTATTTT.

A word on this clonotype: No conserved phenylalanine or tryptophan ends this CDR3, so it is likely a read error. This rearrangement joins TRBV7-9 to TRBJ2-1; 11 nucleotides agree with TRBD1. The CDR3 runs 15 residues. Germline CDR1 reads SEHNR; CDR2 reads FQNEAQ (reference sequence). The CDR3 DNA is TGTGCCGGCAGCCGTGGACAGGGGGCTTACAATGAGCAGTTCCTC. Translated, it gives CAGSRGQGAYNEQFL.

This clonotype was seen a few times. The chain combines TRBV7-8 with TRBJ2-1; 10 bases match TRBD2. The germline CDR1 and CDR2 sequences are SGHVS and FQNEAQ. V shed 1 base, J shed 8 bases, and the junction held 11 bases outside the gene matches. There are 17 residues in the CDR3. CDR3 nucleotides: TGTGCCAGCAGCTTAGGGTTAGGGCTAGCGGGAGTGTATGAGCAGTTCTTC. Its translation: CASSLGLGLAGVYEQFF.

To note about this clonotype: One end of the junction does not line up with germline, which may come from a read error. V gene TRBV28 combines with J gene TRBJ2-4, with a tentative D call TRBD1 (6 bases). Per germline, CDR1 MDHEN and CDR2 SYDVKM. The CDR3 contains 14 residues. This chain's CDR3 is CASRDSLAKTIQYF. CDR3 nucleotide sequence: TGTGCCAGCAGGGACAGTCTAGCCAAAACCATTCAGTACTTC.

A remark on this clonotype: It is likely a read error, because the conserved phenylalanine at the end of the CDR3 is missing. The V and J genes are TRBV4-1 and TRBJ2-2; no definite D call. CDR3 length: 16 amino acids. Germline V CDR1 and CDR2: MGHRA, YSYEKL. CDR3 nucleotide sequence: TGCGCCAACAGCCAACACCCCGTTTGGAACACCGGGGAGCTGTTTTGT. It is translated as CANSQHPVWNTGELFC.

The J gene is TRBJ1-2, the V gene TRBV5-5; TRBD1 is a possible D gene (5 bases). V gave up 2 bases and J gave up 11 bases, with 22 bases separating them. This CDR3 comprises 15 residues. CDR1 and CDR2 from the germline V gene are SGHKS and YYEKEE (reference sequence). Here the CDR3 DNA reads TGTGCCAGCAGCTTTGCCGGGACTAAGCTCTATTGGTACACCTTC. Protein: CASSFAGTKLYWYTF. Drawing the rest from reference TRBV5-5 and TRBJ1-2, the complete variable domain is DAGVTQSPTHLIKTRGQQVTLRCSPISGHKSVSWYQQVLGQGPQFIFQYYEKEERGRGNFPDRFSARQFPNYSSELNVNALLLGDSALYLCASSFAGTKLYWYTFGSGTRLTVV.

Concerning this clonotype itself: The junction and the germline gene differ at one end; a read error may be behind it. The J gene is TRBJ2-3, the V gene TRBV30, with unresolved D. The CDR3 is 11 amino acids. Germline V CDR1 and CDR2: GTSNPN, SVGIG (reference sequence). In DNA form, the CDR3 reads TGTGCCTGTAGCAGGCCAGATATGCAGTATTTT. Protein sequence: CACSRPDMQYF.

Regarding this clonotype: At one end, the junction sequence differs from germline, possibly due to a read error. The chain links TRBV4-1 to TRBJ2-1; D not certain. Germline lookup yields CDR1 MGHRA and CDR2 YSYEKL. This CDR3 region has 18 residues. The CDR3 DNA sequence: TGCACCAGCAGCCAAGATCTAGAGCTAGGAGCGACTCACAGTGAGCAGTTCTTC. The encoded protein is CTSSQDLELGATHSEQFF.

The rearrangement links TRBV12-3 or TRBV12-4 to TRBJ2-2, with D perhaps TRBD2 (5 bases). V lost 9 bases and J lost 7, with 15 bases in between. The CDR3 length is 13 residues. The CDR3 is CASSELGIGELFF. CDR3 bases: TGTGCCAGTAGCGAATTGGGCATCGGGGAGCTGTTTTTT.

The chain is built from TRBV11-1 and TRBJ2-7; D perhaps matches TRBD2 (5 bases). Germline CDR1 SGHAT, CDR2 FQDESV (reference sequence). The CDR3 totals 15 residues. Trimming removed 3 bases from V and 2 bases from J, with 14 bases in between. The CDR3 DNA is TGTGCCAGCAGCTTTTATCGGACTCCACCCTACGAGCAGTACTTC. It translates to CASSFYRTPPYEQYF.

This clonotype was seen a handful of times. Being one base from a much bigger clone, this may be a read error. This chain uses TRBV4-2 with TRBJ2-7, with a possible D match to TRBD2 (7 bases). Looked up from germline, CDR1 is LGHNA and CDR2 is YNFKEQ. The CDR3 has 16 amino acids. Written as DNA, the CDR3 is TGTGCCAGCAACCAAGAGGTAGGGGGGGCAACCTACGAGCAGTACTTC. Translation: CASNQEVGGATYEQYF.

The CDR3 sequence is CASTARGGETSGGRNEQFF. In DNA form, the CDR3 reads TGCGCCAGCACCGCCAGGGGAGGGGAGACTAGCGGGGGTAGGAATGAGCAGTTCTTC. The genes are TRBV4-1 and TRBJ2-1; the match to TRBD2 covers 12 bases. The CDR3 is 19 residues long. Germline V lookup: CDR1 MGHRA, CDR2 YSYEKL. J lost 7 bases, V lost 7 bases, and 20 bases had no gene match.